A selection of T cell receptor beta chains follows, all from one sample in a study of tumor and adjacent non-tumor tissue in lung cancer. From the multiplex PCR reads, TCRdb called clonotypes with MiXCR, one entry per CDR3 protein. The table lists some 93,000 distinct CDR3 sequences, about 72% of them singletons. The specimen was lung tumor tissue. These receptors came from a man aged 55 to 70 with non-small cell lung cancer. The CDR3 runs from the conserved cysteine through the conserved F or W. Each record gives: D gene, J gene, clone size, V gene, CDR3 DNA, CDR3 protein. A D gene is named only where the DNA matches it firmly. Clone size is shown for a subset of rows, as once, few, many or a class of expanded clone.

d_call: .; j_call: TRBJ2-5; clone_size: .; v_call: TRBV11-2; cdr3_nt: TGTGCCAGGAGCTTAGTAGGGTCAGTCCAAGAGACCCAGTACTTC; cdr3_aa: CARSLVGSVQETQYF
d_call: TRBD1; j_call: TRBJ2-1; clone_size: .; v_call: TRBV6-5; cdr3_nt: TGTGCCAGCATCCCACACGGGACAGGTAACAATGAGCAGTTCTTC; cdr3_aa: CASIPHGTGNNEQFF
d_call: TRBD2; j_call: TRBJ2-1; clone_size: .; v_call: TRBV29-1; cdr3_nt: TGCAGCGTTATGGGGACTAGCGTGTATGAGCAGTCCTTC; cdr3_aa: CSVMGTSVYEQSF
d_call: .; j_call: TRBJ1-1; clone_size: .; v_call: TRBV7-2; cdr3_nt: TGTGCCAGCAGCTTAGATTTCGCAAGGCAAGCTTTCTTT; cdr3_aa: CASSLDFARQAFF
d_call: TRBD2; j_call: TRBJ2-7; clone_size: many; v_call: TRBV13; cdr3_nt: TGTGCCAGCAGCTTATCCCTGGATAGCGGGGGCCCTAGCTCCTACGAGCAGTACTTC; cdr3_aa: CASSLSLDSGGPSSYEQYF
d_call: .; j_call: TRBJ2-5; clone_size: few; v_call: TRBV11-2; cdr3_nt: TGTGCCAGCACATTAGGAGGGTCGGTTCATGAGACCCAATACTTC; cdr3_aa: CASTLGGSVHETQYF
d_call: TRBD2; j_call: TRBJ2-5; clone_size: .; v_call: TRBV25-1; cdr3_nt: TGTGCCAGCGCCGGACTAGCGGGCGAAGAGACCCAGTACTTC; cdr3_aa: CASAGLAGEETQYF
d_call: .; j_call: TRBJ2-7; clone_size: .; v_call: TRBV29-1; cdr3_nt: TGCAGCGTCGACGGCCCCAGAGGGAGTGTGTACGAGCAGTACTTC; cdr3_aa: CSVDGPRGSVYEQYF
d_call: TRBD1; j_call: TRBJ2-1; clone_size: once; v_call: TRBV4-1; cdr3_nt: TGCGCCAGCAGCCAAGCCAAAAGTTTCACAGGGGGTTCCTACAATGAGCAGTCCTTC; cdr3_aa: CASSQAKSFTGGSYNEQSF
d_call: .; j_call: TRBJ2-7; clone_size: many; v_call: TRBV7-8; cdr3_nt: TGTGCCAGCAGCTTAAAGGAGGACCTGGGGCAGTACTTC; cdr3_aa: CASSLKEDLGQYF
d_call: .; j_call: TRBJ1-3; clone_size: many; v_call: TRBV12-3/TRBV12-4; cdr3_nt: TGTGCCAGCAGTTATCAGGGGAGTGGAAACACCATATATTTT; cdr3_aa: CASSYQGSGNTIYF
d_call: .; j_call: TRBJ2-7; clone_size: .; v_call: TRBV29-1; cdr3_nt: TGCAGCGTTGTTAGAGAGCCCTACGAGCAATACTTC; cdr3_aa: CSVVREPYEQYF
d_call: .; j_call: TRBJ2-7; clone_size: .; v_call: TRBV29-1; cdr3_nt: TGCATCGTTAAGCACACGACTATAAGCTCCTACGAGCAGTACTTC; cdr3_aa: CIVKHTTISSYEQYF
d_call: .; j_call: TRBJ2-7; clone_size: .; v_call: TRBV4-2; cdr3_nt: TGTGCCAGCAGCCAAGATGTGAGCTTCTATGAGCAGTACTTC; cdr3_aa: CASSQDVSFYEQYF
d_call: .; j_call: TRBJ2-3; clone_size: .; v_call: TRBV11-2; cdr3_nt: TGTGCCAGCAGCTTCTTGGCAGGTTCTAGCACAGATACGCAGTATTTT; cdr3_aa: CASSFLAGSSTDTQYF
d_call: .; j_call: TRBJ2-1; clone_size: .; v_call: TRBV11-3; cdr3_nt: TGTGCCAGCAGCTTAGAAAGAGGTGAGCAGTTCTTC; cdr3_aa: CASSLERGEQFF
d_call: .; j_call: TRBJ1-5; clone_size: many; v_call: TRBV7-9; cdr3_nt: TGTGCCAGCAGCTTATTGGGTCAGCCCCAGCATTTT; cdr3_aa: CASSLLGQPQHF
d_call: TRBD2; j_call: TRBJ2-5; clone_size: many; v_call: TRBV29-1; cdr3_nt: TGCAGCGTTGACAAGCGGGAGAGTGAGACCCAGTACTTC; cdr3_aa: CSVDKRESETQYF
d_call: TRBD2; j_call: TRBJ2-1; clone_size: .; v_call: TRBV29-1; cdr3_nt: TGCAGCGTTGACGGAGCGGGGGGGTCCAATGACCAGTTCTTC; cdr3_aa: CSVDGAGGSNDQFF
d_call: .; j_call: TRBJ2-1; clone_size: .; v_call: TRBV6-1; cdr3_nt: TGTGTCAACAATGGTGCTGACTACAATGAGCAGTTCTTC; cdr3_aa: CVNNGADYNEQFF
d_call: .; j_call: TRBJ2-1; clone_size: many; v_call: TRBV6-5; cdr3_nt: TGTGCCAGCAGTTACACCGACAGCAAATACAATGAGCAGTTCTTC; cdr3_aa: CASSYTDSKYNEQFF
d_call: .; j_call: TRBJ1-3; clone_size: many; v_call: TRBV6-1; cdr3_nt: TGTGCCAGCAGTGAACAGTGGTCTGGAAACACCATATATTTT; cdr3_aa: CASSEQWSGNTIYF
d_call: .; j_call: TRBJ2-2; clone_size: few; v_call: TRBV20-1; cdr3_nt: TGCAGTGCTAGATACGGCGCAAACACCGGGGAGCTGCTTTTT; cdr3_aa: CSARYGANTGELLF
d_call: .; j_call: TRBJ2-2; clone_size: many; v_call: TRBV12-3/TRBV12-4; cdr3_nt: TGTGCCAGCAGTCTCAGGGGACCCAACACCGGGGAGCTGTTTTTT; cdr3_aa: CASSLRGPNTGELFF
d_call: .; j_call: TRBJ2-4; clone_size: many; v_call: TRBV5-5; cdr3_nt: TGTGCCACCTCACGTGTAGCCAAAAACATTCAGTACTTC; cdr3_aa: CATSRVAKNIQYF
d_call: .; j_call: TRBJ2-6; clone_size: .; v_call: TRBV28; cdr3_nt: TGTGCATCCCGCGGGGCGCTGACGGCCAACGTCCTGACTTTC; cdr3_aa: CASRGALTANVLTF
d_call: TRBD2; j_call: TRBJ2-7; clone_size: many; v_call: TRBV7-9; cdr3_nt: TGTGCCAGCAGCTCCTCCGGGACTAGCGTCTACGAGCAGTACTTC; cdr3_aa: CASSSSGTSVYEQYF
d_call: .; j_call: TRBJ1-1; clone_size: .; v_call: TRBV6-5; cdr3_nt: TGTGCCAACAGTTACTCGGTTGCCAGGGCAGACACTGAAGCTTTCTTT; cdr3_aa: CANSYSVARADTEAFF
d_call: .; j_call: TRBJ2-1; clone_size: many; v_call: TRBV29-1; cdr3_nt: TGCAGCGTTGAAGGTGGAGGGGGCCTTTACAATGAGCAGTTCTTC; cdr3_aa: CSVEGGGGLYNEQFF
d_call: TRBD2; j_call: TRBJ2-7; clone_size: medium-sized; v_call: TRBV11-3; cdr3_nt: TGTGCCAGCAGCCCCAGAGGGACTAGCGGGGGGAGCTACGAGCAGTACTTC; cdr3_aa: CASSPRGTSGGSYEQYF
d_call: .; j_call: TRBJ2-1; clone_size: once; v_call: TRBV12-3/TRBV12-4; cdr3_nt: TGTGCTAGCAGTTTTTCGGCTAATGAGCAGTTCTTC; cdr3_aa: CASSFSANEQFF
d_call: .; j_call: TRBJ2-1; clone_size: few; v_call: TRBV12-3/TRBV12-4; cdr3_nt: TGTGCTAGCAGTCCCGAGATGGGGGGAGCCTACAATGAGCAGTTCTTC; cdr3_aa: CASSPEMGGAYNEQFF
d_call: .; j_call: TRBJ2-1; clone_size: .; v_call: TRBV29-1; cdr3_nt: TGCAGCGCTAACGAGGCCACACAGGGTGGCATGGGTGAGCCCTTC; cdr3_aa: CSANEATQGGMGEPF
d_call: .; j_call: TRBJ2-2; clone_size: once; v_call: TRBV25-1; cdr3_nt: TGTGCCAGCAGGATGGCGGGCATCGGGGAGCTGTTTTTT; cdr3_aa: CASRMAGIGELFF
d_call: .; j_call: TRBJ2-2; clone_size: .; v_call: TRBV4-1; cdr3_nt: TGCGCTAGCAGCCAACGGATTCCCCGGGAGCTGTTTTTT; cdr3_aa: CASSQRIPRELFF
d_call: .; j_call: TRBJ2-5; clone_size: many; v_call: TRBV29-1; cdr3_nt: TGCAGCGTTCGGGACGGCCAAGAGACCCAGTACTTC; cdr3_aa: CSVRDGQETQYF
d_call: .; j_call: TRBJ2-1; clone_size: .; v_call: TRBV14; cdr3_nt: TGTGCCAGCAGTTCCAACTTAGACAATGAGCGGTTCTTC; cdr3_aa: CASSSNLDNERFF
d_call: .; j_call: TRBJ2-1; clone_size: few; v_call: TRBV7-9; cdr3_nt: TGTGCCAGCAGCTTAGGTCGGATGGGTAGCCCTGAGGGACAGTTCTTC; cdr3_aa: CASSLGRMGSPEGQFF
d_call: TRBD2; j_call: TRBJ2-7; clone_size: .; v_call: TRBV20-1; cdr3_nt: TGCAGTGCTACAGGAGCCGCCCGGACTAGCGTGCGCTACGAGCAGTACTTC; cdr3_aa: CSATGAARTSVRYEQYF
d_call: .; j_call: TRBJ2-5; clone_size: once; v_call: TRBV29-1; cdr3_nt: TGCTGCACCGGACCCAGCTCAGAGACCCAGTATTTC; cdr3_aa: CCTGPSSETQYF
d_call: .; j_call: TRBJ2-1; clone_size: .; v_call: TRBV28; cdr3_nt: TGTGCCAGCAGTCACCAGACTAGGGACACCTACAATGGGCAGTTCTTC; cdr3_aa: CASSHQTRDTYNGQFF
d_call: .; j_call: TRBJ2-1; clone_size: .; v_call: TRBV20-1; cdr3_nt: TGCAGTGCTAGAGCCACCGGAGGGTGGGAAGGAGAGCAGTTCTTC; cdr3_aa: CSARATGGWEGEQFF